Listed here are 24 T cell receptor beta chains from one sample, sequenced in a study of vaccination and CD4 T cells after COVID-19. Treatment here: approximately 10-day PBMC culture with coronavirus spike peptide pools or control peptides (ViraFEST assay). The Oncomine TCR Beta short-read assay sequenced DNA from cultured CD4+ T cells. Each CDR3 protein is one row after TCRdb ran MiXCR on the PCR reads. The sample includes roughly 4,900 distinct CDR3 sequences, 25% to 35% seen only once; the top ten take roughly 31%. These TCRs' antigens remain unknown. Sequencing used CD4+ T cells from blood, cultured in vitro. Every receptor here comes from a human donor who had recovered from COVID-19.

This clonotype was picked up a small number of times. J is TRBJ2-1 and V is TRBV6-5; possibly TRBD2 for D (6 bases). This CDR3 has 15 residues. The germline gives CDR1 MNHEY, CDR2 SVGAGI. V lost 4 bases, J lost 6 bases, and 16 bases lay in between. The CDR3 sequence: CASSLVQGSGNEQFF. In DNA, the CDR3 is TGTGCCAGCAGTTTAGTGCAAGGTAGCGGCAATGAGCAGTTCTTC.

The V and J genes are TRBV2 and TRBJ2-1, with 7 bases fitting TRBD1. CDR3 length: 15 residues. The germline V gene encodes CDR1 SNHLY and CDR2 FYNNEI. V trimming: 3 bases; J trimming: 5 bases; junction bases outside the gene matches: 7. CDR3 DNA: TGTGCCAGCAGTGACGAAACGACAGGGAACAATGAGCAGTTCTTC. This gives the protein CASSDETTGNNEQFF.

V and J are TRBV7-9 and TRBJ1-2; the D is unclear. CDR1 SEHNR and CDR2 FQNEAQ come from the germline V gene (reference sequence). The CDR3 runs 14 residues. Between the trimmed V and J ends, which lost 1 base and 11 bases, there was a span of 17 bases. The CDR3 loop reads CASSLGGPARRYTF. The CDR3 bases are TGTGCCAGCAGCTTAGGCGGGCCAGCCCGGAGGTACACCTTC.

V gene TRBV5-1 combines with J gene TRBJ1-1, with TRBD1 matching over 7 bases. V shed 6 bases, J shed 2 bases, and the junction held 10 bases outside the gene matches. The CDR3 spans 15 residues. Looked up from germline, CDR1 is SGHRS and CDR2 is YFSETQ. As DNA, the CDR3 is TGCGCCAGCACACACGGCCAGGGGGGAAACACTGAAGCTTTCTTT. It codes for CASTHGQGGNTEAFF. Together with reference TRBV5-1 and TRBJ1-1, the CDR3 gives the full variable domain: KAGVTQTPRYLIKTRGQQVTLSCSPISGHRSVSWYQQTPGQGLQFLFEYFSETQRNKGNFPGRFSGRQFSNSRSEMNVSTLELGDSALYLCASTHGQGGNTEAFFGQGTRLTVV.

This clonotype has just a few counts. The CDR3 DNA follows: TGTGCCATCTCCACAGGGGGCATGAACACTGAAGCTTTCTTT. Translated: CAISTGGMNTEAFF. The chain combines TRBV10-3 with TRBJ1-1; 9 bases fit TRBD1. With V trimmed by 8 bases and J by 0 bases, 4 bases remained unmatched. The CDR3 length is 14 residues. The germline V gene has CDR1 ENHRY and CDR2 SYGVKD.

The V gene is TRBV9, the J gene TRBJ1-5, with TRBD1 as a possible D gene (5 bases). CDR3 length: 15 residues. V lost 2 bases and J 2 bases, leaving 11 bases between the germline ends. CDR1 and CDR2 from the germline V gene are SGDLS and YYNGEE. Here the CDR3 DNA reads TGTGCCAGCAGCGTCGGGGCGGGGCGCAATCAGCCCCAGCATTTT. As protein: CASSVGAGRNQPQHF.

The rearrangement joins TRBV18 to TRBJ1-1; a possible D gene is TRBD1 (6 bases). Looked up from germline, CDR1 is KGHSH and CDR2 is LQKENI. The CDR3 spans 15 residues. With 3 bases removed from V and 4 bases from J, the gap between germline ends came to 15 bases. The CDR3 DNA follows: TGTGCCAGCTCACCCCGACAGGTAGAGACCACTGAAGCTTTCTTT. This encodes CASSPRQVETTEAFF.

The sample holds a few counts of this clonotype. The chain has TRBV20-1 and TRBJ2-3; 10 positions match TRBD2. Trimming at V came to 1 base and at J to 10 bases, leaving 11 bases not matched to a gene. Germline-derived CDR1 and CDR2 are DFQATT and SNEGSKA (reference sequence). The CDR3 is made up of 15 amino acids. CDR3 coding DNA: TGCAGTGCTAGAGCCCTAGCGGGAGTTGCCTTGCCGCAGTATTTT. Translation gives CSARALAGVALPQYF.

This clonotype is labeled as large. The chain is built from TRBV19 and TRBJ2-1, with 12 positions matching TRBD2. Trimming cost V 4 bases and J 10 bases; bases outside gene matches: 8. The CDR3 is made up of 15 amino acids. Looked up from germline, CDR1 is LNHDA and CDR2 is SQIVND (reference sequence). CDR3 coding DNA: TGTGCCAGTAGTAGACTAGCGGGAGACCCTTTGGAGCAGTTCTTC. Translating it yields CASSRLAGDPLEQFF.

This clonotype was counted only a few times. The chain has TRBV12-3 or TRBV12-4 and TRBJ1-2; 10 bases are a match to TRBD1. This CDR3 has 15 amino acids. V gave up 5 bases and J gave up 5 bases; unmatched junction bases: 8. The CDR3 bases are TGTGCCAGCAGTCTACGGACAGGGGGTGATTATGGCTACACCTTC. Its translation is CASSLRTGGDYGYTF.

This clonotype came up a few times. V is TRBV20-1 and J is TRBJ2-5; D gene uncertain. Per the germline V gene, CDR1 is DFQATT and CDR2 is SNEGSKA (reference sequence). The CDR3 has 13 amino acids. V was trimmed by 7 bases and J by 5 bases, leaving 17 bases between them. The CDR3 sequence: CSVPESGSETQYF. In DNA, the CDR3 is TGCAGTGTTCCTGAGTCAGGATCCGAGACCCAGTACTTC.

This clonotype was counted only a few times. This chain uses TRBV6-1 with TRBJ1-2; possible D gene TRBD1, 6 bases. The V gene lost 2 bases and the J gene lost 4 bases, with 20 bases spanning the gap. Looked up from germline, CDR1 is MNHNS and CDR2 is SASEGT. The CDR3 is 17 amino acids. The CDR3 spells CASSEPGHTPGGYGYTF. CDR3 DNA sequence: TGTGCCAGCAGTGAACCGGGACACACCCCAGGAGGCTATGGCTACACCTTC.

V and J are TRBV6-2 or TRBV6-3 and TRBJ2-3; D perhaps matches TRBD2 (6 bases). Germline V gene sequence: CDR1 MNHEY, CDR2 SVGEGT. The CDR3 is 14 amino acids. The V end was cut by 5 bases, the J end by 6 bases, with 15 bases between. The CDR3 region has the DNA TGTGCCAGCAGTCCGTCGACTAGGTTTGATACGCAGTATTTT. Translating it yields CASSPSTRFDTQYF.

This clonotype came up once. V is TRBV11-2 and J is TRBJ2-7; 13 nucleotides line up with TRBD2. The CDR3 is 15 residues long. The V gene end was trimmed by 5 bases and the J gene end by 4 bases; junction bases not matched to a gene: 5. Germline V gene sequence: CDR1 SGHAT, CDR2 FQNNGV. CDR3 amino acids: CASSATSGRLYEQYF. CDR3 DNA sequence: TGTGCCAGCAGCGCGACTAGCGGGAGGTTGTACGAGCAGTACTTC.

The chain couples TRBV7-2 to TRBJ2-7, with D perhaps TRBD1 (5 bases). Trimming took 5 bases from V and 4 from J, leaving 21 bases between them. The CDR3 contains 16 residues. Germline V gene lookup returns CDR1 SGHTA and CDR2 FQGNSA. The chain's CDR3 is CASSPTIVAGLYEQYF. Here the CDR3 DNA reads TGTGCCAGCAGCCCCACCATCGTCGCAGGGCTATACGAGCAGTACTTC.

There are a few counts of this clonotype. The chain joins TRBV11-1 to TRBJ1-1; D might be TRBD1 (5 bases). Germline-derived CDR1 and CDR2 are SGHAT and FQDESV (reference sequence). The CDR3 covers 15 residues. Trimming removed 1 base from V and 4 bases from J, with 13 bases in between. CDR3 DNA: TGTGCCAGCAGCTTAGACAGGTGGGGTGGCACTGAAGCTTTCTTT. Encoded protein: CASSLDRWGGTEAFF.

This chain links TRBV12-3 or TRBV12-4 with TRBJ2-1; 8 nucleotides align to TRBD1. The CDR3 has 15 residues. With 2 bases clipped from V and 2 bases from J, the junction kept 2 bases outside the gene matches. In nucleotides, the CDR3 is TGTGCCAGCAGTTTACGGGGACAGGCCTACAATGAGCAGTTCTTC. It yields the protein CASSLRGQAYNEQFF.

V and J are TRBV6-5 and TRBJ2-6, with D possibly matching TRBD1 (6 bases). The CDR3 totals 15 residues. With 4 bases removed from V and 2 bases from J, the gap between germline ends came to 9 bases. The germline V gene has CDR1 MNHEY and CDR2 SVGAGI. This CDR3 is CASSSSGAGANVLTF. The CDR3 coding sequence is TGTGCCAGCAGTTCGTCAGGGGCTGGGGCCAACGTCCTGACTTTC.

This clonotype turned up a few times. The V call is TRBV6-1, the J call TRBJ2-7; TRBD1 or TRBD2 may be the D gene (5 bases each). The CDR3 length is 16 residues. V gave up 2 bases and J gave up 6 bases, with 20 bases separating them. The germline V gene has CDR1 MNHNS and CDR2 SASEGT. CDR3 protein: CASSETPPLVTGEQYF. CDR3 nucleotides: TGTGCCAGCAGTGAAACGCCGCCACTAGTTACAGGCGAGCAGTACTTC.

The chain carries TRBV24-1 and TRBJ1-1; D perhaps matches TRBD1 (6 bases). Trimming took 3 bases from V and 6 from J, leaving 16 bases between them. The CDR3 is 15 amino acids. Germline loops: CDR1 KGHDR, CDR2 SFDVKD. CDR3: CATSDPSRGASEAFF. In DNA form, the CDR3 reads TGTGCCACCAGTGATCCCAGTCGGGGGGCCTCTGAAGCTTTCTTT.

This clonotype was counted only a few times. The chain joins TRBV4-2 to TRBJ2-7, with 9 bases fitting TRBD1. CDR1 is LGHNA and CDR2 is YNFKEQ in the germline V gene. Losses at the gene ends were 5 bases for V and 2 bases for J; bases not matched to a gene: 7. This CDR3 has 15 residues. The CDR3 sequence is CASSIRDRATYEQYF. The CDR3 region has the DNA TGTGCCAGCAGCATCCGGGACAGGGCCACCTACGAGCAGTACTTC.

The gene calls are TRBV2 and TRBJ1-6, with D possibly TRBD1 on 6 matching bases. The V and J ends lost 6 bases and 7 bases respectively, with 19 bases between them. The CDR3 runs 16 residues. Germline CDR1 SNHLY, CDR2 FYNNEI. In DNA, the CDR3 is TGTGCCAGCAGCGCGTTGGGGGCGAGGGGCAATTCACCCCTCCACTTT. Its translation: CASSALGARGNSPLHF.

This chain uses TRBV7-9 with TRBJ1-2; 12 bases map to TRBD1. The CDR3 is 14 residues long. V shed 5 bases and J 9 bases; nucleotides not matched to a gene: 7. CDR1 is SEHNR and CDR2 is FQNEAQ in the germline V gene (reference sequence). The CDR3 loop reads CASSPGTGGMSYTF. The CDR3 DNA reads as TGTGCCAGCAGCCCTGGGACAGGGGGCATGAGCTACACCTTC.

The chain joins TRBV6-1 to TRBJ2-7; perhaps D is TRBD1 or TRBD2 (7 bases each). Trimming removed 7 bases at V and 3 bases at J, with 19 bases between. This CDR3 spans 15 amino acids. CDR1 is MNHNS, CDR2 SASEGT, per germline. The CDR3 sequence: CASIPGGQIIYEQYF. DNA of the CDR3: TGTGCCAGCATTCCGGGGGGACAGATAATCTACGAGCAGTACTTC.